Each of the 26 T cell receptor beta chains below was sequenced from the same sample in a study of blood T cell repertoires in COVID-19. Sequenced by immunoSEQ multiplex PCR; TCRdb stores in-frame clones only, minus some. The table shows around 340,000 clones, with roughly 90% occurring only once. Source material: PBMCs or T cells enriched from blood (not recorded which). Receptors originate from a young woman who had been exposed to COVID-19.

The V and J genes are TRBV5-1 and TRBJ2-7; D possibly corresponds to TRBD2 (5 bases). V shed 5 bases and J shed 2 bases, with 11 bases lying between them. The CDR3 extends over 13 amino acids. CDR1 and CDR2 (germline): SGHRS, YFSETQ. CDR3 coding DNA: TGCGCCAGCAGAATTACCGGGACCTACGAGCAGTACTTC. Protein sequence: CASRITGTYEQYF.

This chain uses TRBV5-8 with TRBJ2-1; D call uncertain. Trimming shortened V by 4 bases and J by 2 bases, and 10 bases separated the two germline ends. The CDR3 has 14 amino acids. CDR1 and CDR2 (germline): SGHTS, YDEGEE. CDR3 residues: CASSPPGPYNEQFF. The CDR3, as DNA: TGTGCCAGCAGCCCGCCTGGCCCCTACAATGAGCAGTTCTTC.

The V gene is TRBV6-5, the J gene TRBJ2-1, with D hard to call. The length of the CDR3 is 13 residues. V lost 6 bases to trimming and J lost 10 bases, with 16 bases between them. Germline V CDR1 and CDR2: MNHEY, SVGAGI. CDR3 DNA: TGTGCCAGCAGCCAACCCCCTACCACGGAGCAGTTCTTC. Translation gives CASSQPPTTEQFF.

The CDR3 protein is CAAWTGINEQYF. The CDR3 bases are TGTGCCGCATGGACAGGGATCAACGAGCAGTACTTC. The V call is TRBV10-3, the J call TRBJ2-7; 8 bases agree with TRBD1. V lost 11 bases and J lost 5; bases outside the gene matches: 8. The CDR3 extends over 12 amino acids. Germline-derived CDR1 and CDR2 are ENHRY and SYGVKD.

The chain carries TRBV2 and TRBJ2-2, with 9 positions matching TRBD1. Germline assignment: CDR1 SNHLY and CDR2 FYNNEI. With V trimmed by 6 bases and J by 0 bases, 5 bases remained unmatched. The CDR3 is 16 residues long. The CDR3 coding sequence is TGTGCCAGCAGCGGGGACAGGGCGTCGAACACCGGGGAGCTGTTTTTT. It translates to CASSGDRASNTGELFF.

The chain recombines TRBV5-1 with TRBJ2-2; weak D call: TRBD2 (5 bases). This CDR3 spans 15 amino acids. Trimming left V 6 bases short and J 4 bases short, with 16 bases between. Per the germline V gene, CDR1 is SGHRS and CDR2 is YFSETQ. CDR3: CASNRGLRATGELFF. CDR3 coding DNA: TGCGCCAGCAACCGAGGGTTAAGGGCCACCGGGGAGCTGTTTTTT. Supplemented by reference TRBV5-1 and TRBJ2-2, the full variable domain reads KAGVTQTPRYLIKTRGQQVTLSCSPISGHRSVSWYQQTPGQGLQFLFEYFSETQRNKGNFPGRFSGRQFSNSRSEMNVSTLELGDSALYLCASNRGLRATGELFFGEGSRLTVL.

This chain's CDR3 is CASSLVAQNYGYTF. CDR3 coding DNA: TGTGCCAGCAGCCTTGTGGCACAGAACTATGGCTACACCTTC. This chain joins TRBV7-9 and TRBJ1-2, with D uncertain. The germline V and J ends were trimmed by 5 bases and 2 bases, with 12 bases remaining between them. CDR1 SEHNR and CDR2 FQNEAQ come from the germline V gene (reference sequence). The CDR3 contains 14 residues.

The chain combines TRBV9 with TRBJ2-7; 9 positions agree with TRBD2. This CDR3 has 15 amino acids. In germline, CDR1 is SGDLS, CDR2 YYNGEE. The junction had 6 bases not matched to a gene; V was cut back by 4 bases and J by 1 base. The CDR3 region has the DNA TGTGCCAGCAGCCCCCGGCTAGCGGGATCCTACGAGCAGTACTTC. Translating it yields CASSPRLAGSYEQYF. Drawing the rest from reference TRBV9 and TRBJ2-7, the complete variable domain is DSGVTQTPKHLITATGQRVTLRCSPRSGDLSVYWYQQSLDQGLQFLIQYYNGEERAKGNILERFSAQQFPDLHSELNLSSLELGDSALYFCASSPRLAGSYEQYFGPGTRLTVT.

The CDR3 nucleotides read TGTGCCAGCAGCAAGGACAGTCCCTATGGCTACACCTTC. Protein: CASSKDSPYGYTF. The V gene is TRBV7-9, the J gene TRBJ1-2, with D perhaps matching TRBD1 (6 bases). The CDR3 contains 13 residues. Between the trimmed V and J ends, which lost 5 bases and 4 bases, there was a span of 11 bases. Germline V lookup: CDR1 SEHNR, CDR2 FQNEAQ (reference sequence).

The rearrangement links TRBV25-1 to TRBJ2-7, with 8 positions matching TRBD1. The CDR3 has 14 residues. V gave up 4 bases and J gave up 5 bases; unmatched junction bases: 7. Germline V gives CDR1 MGHDK, CDR2 SYGVNS. The CDR3 DNA is TGTGCCAGCAGTGGATACACACAGGGGGACGAGCAGTACTTC. It codes for CASSGYTQGDEQYF.

V is TRBV6-5 and J is TRBJ1-1, with a possible D match to TRBD1 (5 bases). Trimming removed 0 bases from V and 4 bases from J, with 12 bases in between. The CDR3 length is 15 residues. Germline lookup yields CDR1 MNHEY and CDR2 SVGAGI. The CDR3 DNA is TGTGCCAGCAGTTACTCTGGGGCCTTGGGCACTGAAGCTTTCTTT. As protein: CASSYSGALGTEAFF.

There are a few counts of this clone. The CDR3 sequence: CAWSSGQSYEQYF. CDR3 in DNA: TGTGCCTGGAGTTCCGGACAGTCCTACGAGCAGTACTTC. The chain employs TRBV30 and TRBJ2-7, with D possibly being TRBD1 (6 bases). CDR3 length: 13 residues. Germline-derived CDR1 and CDR2 are GTSNPN and SVGIG (reference sequence). Trimming removed 2 bases from V and 1 base from J, with 9 bases in between.

V is TRBV29-1 and J is TRBJ2-1, with 8 positions matching TRBD1. The CDR3 sequence is 14 residues long. CDR1 is SQVTM and CDR2 is ANQGSEA in the germline V gene. V shed 6 bases, J shed 5 bases, and the junction held 9 bases outside the gene matches. The chain's CDR3 is CSVGQGSTNNEQFF. The CDR3 nucleotides read TGCAGCGTCGGACAGGGTTCGACTAACAATGAGCAGTTCTTC.

The chain combines TRBV5-1 with TRBJ2-3; D might be TRBD1 (5 bases). With 1 base removed from V and 0 bases from J, the gap between germline ends came to 18 bases. Germline CDR1 is SGHRS and CDR2 is YFSETQ. The CDR3 has 18 amino acids. CDR3 sequence (DNA): TGCGCCAGCAGCTTGCCCAACGACAGCGCTTCTAGCACAGATACGCAGTATTTT. Translated, it gives CASSLPNDSASSTDTQYF.

V usage is TRBV10-3 and J usage is TRBJ2-7; 11 bases line up with TRBD1. The V gene end was trimmed by 10 bases and the J gene end by 4 bases; junction bases not matched to a gene: 6. The CDR3 has 13 residues. Per the germline V gene, CDR1 is ENHRY and CDR2 is SYGVKD. The CDR3 region is CASLGQGAYEQYF. CDR3 in DNA: TGTGCCAGCCTAGGACAGGGGGCTTACGAGCAGTACTTC.

The rearrangement joins TRBV14 to TRBJ2-4; TRBD1 matches at 7 bases. Germline V gene sequence: CDR1 SGHDN, CDR2 FVKESK. This CDR3 contains 14 residues. V shed 0 bases and J 4 bases; nucleotides not matched to a gene: 0. The DNA for the CDR3 is TGTGCCAGCAGCCAAGAACAGGGGAAAAACATTCAGTACTTC. Translation gives CASSQEQGKNIQYF.

The table lists this clone with a count of one. This chain uses TRBV6-4 with TRBJ1-2; D is perhaps TRBD1 (6 bases). Trimming stripped 0 bases from V and 4 bases from J, with 9 bases between. This CDR3 is built from 14 residues. Germline V gene lookup returns CDR1 MRHNA and CDR2 SNTAGT. The CDR3 protein is CASSDSGGAYGYTF. The CDR3 nucleotides are TGTGCCAGCAGTGACTCGGGGGGGGCCTATGGCTACACCTTC.

V gene TRBV2 combines with J gene TRBJ1-5, with D maybe TRBD1 (6 bases). Germline V lookup: CDR1 SNHLY, CDR2 FYNNEI. The CDR3 totals 14 residues. Deletions cut 5 bases from V and 7 bases from J, with 15 bases between. In DNA, the CDR3 is TGTGCCAGCAGTTCAGGGACACTATCGCAGCCCCAGCATTTT. Encoded protein: CASSSGTLSQPQHF. The full variable domain, completed using reference TRBV2 and TRBJ1-5, is EPEVTQTPSHQVTQMGQEVILRCVPISNHLYFYWYRQILGQKVEFLVSFYNNEISEKSEIFDDQFSVERPDGSNFTLKIRSTKLEDSAMYFCASSSGTLSQPQHFGDGTRLSIL.

This sequence joins TRBV7-3 and TRBJ2-2; D is perhaps TRBD2 (6 bases). This CDR3 comprises 16 residues. V shed 2 bases and J shed 3 bases, with 13 bases lying between them. The germline V gene has CDR1 SGHTA and CDR2 FQGTGA. The CDR3 region has the DNA TGTGCCAGCAGCTTACATGCGGGAAGGGACACCGGGGAGCTGTTTTTT. This sequence encodes CASSLHAGRDTGELFF.

V usage is TRBV10-3 and J usage is TRBJ2-7; 8 bases are shared with TRBD1. The CDR3 totals 16 residues. J was trimmed by 2 bases and V by 0 bases; bases with no gene match: 6. Germline assignment: CDR1 ENHRY and CDR2 SYGVKD. The DNA for the CDR3 is TGTGCCATCAGTGAGTCGATGACAGGGGAACCCTACGAGCAGTACTTC. The encoded protein is CAISESMTGEPYEQYF.

The chain employs TRBV19 and TRBJ2-2, with D possibly being TRBD2 (7 bases). The V end was cut by 7 bases, the J end by 3 bases, with 12 bases between. Per germline, CDR1 LNHDA and CDR2 SQIVND (reference sequence). CDR3 size: 14 residues. The CDR3 loop is CASNPGGYTGELFF. For the CDR3, the DNA is TGTGCCAGTAACCCGGGGGGCTACACCGGGGAGCTGTTTTTT. Variable domain in full (rest from reference TRBV19 and TRBJ2-2): DGGITQSPKYLFRKEGQNVTLSCEQNLNHDAMYWYRQDPGQGLRLIYYSQIVNDFQKGDIAEGYSVSREKKESFPLTVTSAQKNPTAFYLCASNPGGYTGELFFGEGSRLTVL.

This clone was seen a single time. The chain is built from TRBV28 and TRBJ2-1, with 7 bases aligning to TRBD2. The CDR3 has 15 residues. With V trimmed by 5 bases and J by 7 bases, 11 bases remained unmatched. Germline CDR1 and CDR2: MDHEN and SYDVKM. CDR3 in amino acids: CASSGSGALGNEQFF. The DNA of the CDR3 is TGTGCCAGCAGTGGGAGCGGGGCCTTGGGAAATGAGCAGTTCTTC.

The chain uses TRBV28 and TRBJ2-3; D is perhaps TRBD2 (5 bases). This CDR3 contains 14 residues. Trimming removed 3 bases from V and 2 bases from J, with 9 bases in between. Germline lookup yields CDR1 MDHEN and CDR2 SYDVKM. For the CDR3, the DNA is TGTGCCAGCAGTTTTGTTAGCGCCACAGATACGCAGTATTTT. It is translated as CASSFVSATDTQYF.

There are a few counts of this clone. The same CDR3 arises from other DNA sequences in this sample as well. V is TRBV28 and J is TRBJ1-2; 7 nucleotides match TRBD1. Losses at the gene ends were 3 bases for V and 8 bases for J; bases not matched to a gene: 3. The CDR3 covers 12 residues. CDR1 MDHEN and CDR2 SYDVKM come from the germline V gene. In DNA, the CDR3 is TGTGCCAGCAGTTTCACAGGGGTAGGCTACACCTTC. This codes for CASSFTGVGYTF.

The rearrangement joins TRBV12-3 or TRBV12-4 to TRBJ2-5; 7 bases match TRBD1. The CDR3 sequence is 13 residues long. The junction had 5 bases not matched to a gene; V was cut back by 6 bases and J by 4 bases. CDR3 in DNA: TGTGCCAGCAGGAACAGGGGCGGAGAGACCCAGTACTTC. It codes for CASRNRGGETQYF.

V gene TRBV27 combines with J gene TRBJ1-2, with a weak D call TRBD1 (6 bases). The CDR3 contains 14 residues. The V end lost 6 bases, the J end lost 3 bases, and 14 bases lay between the germline ends. CDR1 is MNHEY, CDR2 SMNVEV, per germline (reference sequence). CDR3 DNA: TGTGCCAGCAGCTCGTCTCCAGGGGACTATGGCTACACCTTC. This translates into CASSSSPGDYGYTF.